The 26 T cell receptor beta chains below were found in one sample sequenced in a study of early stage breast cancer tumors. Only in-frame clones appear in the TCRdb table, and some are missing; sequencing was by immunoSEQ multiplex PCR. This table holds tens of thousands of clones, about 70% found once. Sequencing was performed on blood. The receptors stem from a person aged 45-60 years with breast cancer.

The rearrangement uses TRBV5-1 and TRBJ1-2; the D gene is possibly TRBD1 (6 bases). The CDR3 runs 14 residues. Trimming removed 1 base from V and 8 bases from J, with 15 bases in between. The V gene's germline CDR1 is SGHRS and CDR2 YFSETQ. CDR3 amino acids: CASSLNSQGEGYTF. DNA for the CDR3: TGCGCCAGCAGCTTGAACTCACAGGGAGAAGGCTACACCTTC.

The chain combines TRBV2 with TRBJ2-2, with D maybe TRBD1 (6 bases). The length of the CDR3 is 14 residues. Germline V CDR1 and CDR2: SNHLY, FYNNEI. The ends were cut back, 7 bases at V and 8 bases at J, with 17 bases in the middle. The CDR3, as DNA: TGTGCCAGCACCCCCCGTGAGGGGACAGGGGAGCTGTTTTTT. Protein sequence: CASTPREGTGELFF. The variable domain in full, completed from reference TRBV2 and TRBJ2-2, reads EPEVTQTPSHQVTQMGQEVILRCVPISNHLYFYWYRQILGQKVEFLVSFYNNEISEKSEIFDDQFSVERPDGSNFTLKIRSTKLEDSAMYFCASTPREGTGELFFGEGSRLTVL.

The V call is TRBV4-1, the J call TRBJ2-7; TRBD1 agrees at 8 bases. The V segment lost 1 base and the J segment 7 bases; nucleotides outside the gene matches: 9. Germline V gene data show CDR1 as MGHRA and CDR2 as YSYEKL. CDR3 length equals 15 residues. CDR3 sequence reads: CASSQAYTGGREQYF. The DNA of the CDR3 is TGCGCCAGCAGCCAAGCCTATACAGGGGGGAGAGAGCAGTACTTC.

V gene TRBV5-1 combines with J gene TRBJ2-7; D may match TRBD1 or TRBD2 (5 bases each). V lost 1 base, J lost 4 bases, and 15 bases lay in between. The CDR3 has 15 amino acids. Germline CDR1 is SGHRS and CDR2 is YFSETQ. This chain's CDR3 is CASSLQGSSGYEQYF. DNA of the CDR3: TGCGCCAGCAGCTTGCAGGGTTCCTCGGGGTACGAGCAGTACTTC.

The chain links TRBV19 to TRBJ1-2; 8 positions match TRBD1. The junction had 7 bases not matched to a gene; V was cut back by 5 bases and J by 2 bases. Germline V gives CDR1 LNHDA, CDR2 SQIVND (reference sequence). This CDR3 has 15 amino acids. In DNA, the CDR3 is TGTGCCAGTAGTCCGCGGACAGGGCCCAACTATGGCTACACCTTC. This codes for CASSPRTGPNYGYTF.

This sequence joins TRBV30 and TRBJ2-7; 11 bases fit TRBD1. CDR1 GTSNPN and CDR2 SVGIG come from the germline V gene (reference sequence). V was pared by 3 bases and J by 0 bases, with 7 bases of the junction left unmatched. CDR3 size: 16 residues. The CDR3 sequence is CAWRSSGTGGSYEQYF. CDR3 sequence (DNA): TGTGCCTGGAGATCCTCCGGGACAGGGGGCTCCTACGAGCAGTACTTC.

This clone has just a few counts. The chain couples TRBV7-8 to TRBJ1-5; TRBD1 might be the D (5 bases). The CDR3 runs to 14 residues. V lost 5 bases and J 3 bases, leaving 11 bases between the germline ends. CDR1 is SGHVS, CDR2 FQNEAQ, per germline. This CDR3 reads CASSRAGVNQPQHF. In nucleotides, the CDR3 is TGTGCCAGCAGCCGTGCGGGGGTCAATCAGCCCCAGCATTTT.

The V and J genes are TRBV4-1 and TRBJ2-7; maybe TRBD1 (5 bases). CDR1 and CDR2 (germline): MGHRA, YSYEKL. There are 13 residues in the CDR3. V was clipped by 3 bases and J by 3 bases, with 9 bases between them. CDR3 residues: CASSHPQDYEQYF. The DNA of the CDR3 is TGCGCCAGCAGCCACCCACAGGACTACGAGCAGTACTTC.

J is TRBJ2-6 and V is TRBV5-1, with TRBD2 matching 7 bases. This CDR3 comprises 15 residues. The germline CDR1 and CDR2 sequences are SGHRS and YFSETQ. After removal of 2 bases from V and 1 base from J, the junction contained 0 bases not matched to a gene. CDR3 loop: CASSLAGSGANVLTF. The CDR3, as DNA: TGCGCCAGCAGCTTAGCGGGGTCTGGGGCCAACGTCCTGACTTTC.

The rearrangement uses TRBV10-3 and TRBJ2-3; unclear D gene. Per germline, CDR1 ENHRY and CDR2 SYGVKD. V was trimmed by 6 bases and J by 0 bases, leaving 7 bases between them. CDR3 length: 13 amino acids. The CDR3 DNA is TGTGCCATCAGAAGCCCTAGCACAGATACGCAGTATTTT. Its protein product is CAIRSPSTDTQYF.

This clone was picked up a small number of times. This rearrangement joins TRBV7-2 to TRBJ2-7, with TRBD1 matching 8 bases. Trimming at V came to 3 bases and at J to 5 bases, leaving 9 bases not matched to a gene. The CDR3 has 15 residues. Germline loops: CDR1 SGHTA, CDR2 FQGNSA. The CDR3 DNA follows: TGTGCCAGCAGCTTTGACTGGGACAGGTTCAACGAGCAGTACTTC. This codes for CASSFDWDRFNEQYF.

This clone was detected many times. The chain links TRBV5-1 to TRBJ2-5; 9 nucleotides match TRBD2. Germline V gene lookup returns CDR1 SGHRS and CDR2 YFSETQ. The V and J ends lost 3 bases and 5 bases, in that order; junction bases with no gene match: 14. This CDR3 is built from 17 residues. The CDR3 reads CASSSIGLARKAETQYF. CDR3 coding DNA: TGCGCCAGCAGCTCGATCGGACTAGCGAGAAAGGCGGAGACCCAGTACTTC.

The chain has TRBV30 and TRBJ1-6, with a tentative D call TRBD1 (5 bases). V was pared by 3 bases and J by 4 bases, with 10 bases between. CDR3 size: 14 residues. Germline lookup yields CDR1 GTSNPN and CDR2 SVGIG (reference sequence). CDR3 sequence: CAWRQERYNSPLHF. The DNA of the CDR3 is TGTGCCTGGAGACAGGAGCGATATAATTCACCCCTCCACTTT. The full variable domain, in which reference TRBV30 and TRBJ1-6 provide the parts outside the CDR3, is SQTIHQWPATLVQPVGSPLSLECTVEGTSNPNLYWYRQAAGRGLQLLFYSVGIGQISSEVPQNLSASRPQDRQFILSSKKLLLSDSGFYLCAWRQERYNSPLHFGNGTRLTVT.

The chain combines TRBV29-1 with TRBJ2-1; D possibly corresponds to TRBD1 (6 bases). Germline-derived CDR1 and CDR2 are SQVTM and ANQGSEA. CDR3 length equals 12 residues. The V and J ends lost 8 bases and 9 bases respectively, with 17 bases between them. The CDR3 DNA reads TGCAGCTTATCAGGGACATCACGTGAGCAGTTCTTC. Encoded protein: CSLSGTSREQFF.

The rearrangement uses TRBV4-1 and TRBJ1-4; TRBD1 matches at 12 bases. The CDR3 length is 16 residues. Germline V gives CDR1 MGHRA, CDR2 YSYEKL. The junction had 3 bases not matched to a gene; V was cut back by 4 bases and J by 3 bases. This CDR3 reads CASSRDRGLSNEKLFF. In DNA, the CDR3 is TGCGCCAGCAGCCGGGACAGGGGGCTTTCTAATGAAAAACTGTTTTTT.

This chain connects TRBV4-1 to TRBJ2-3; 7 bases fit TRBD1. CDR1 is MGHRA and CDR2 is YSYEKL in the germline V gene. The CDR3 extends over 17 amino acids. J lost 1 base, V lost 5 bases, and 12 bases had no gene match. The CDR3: CASSVRGVQGGTDTQYF. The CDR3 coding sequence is TGCGCCAGCAGCGTCAGAGGGGTCCAGGGGGGCACAGATACGCAGTATTTT.

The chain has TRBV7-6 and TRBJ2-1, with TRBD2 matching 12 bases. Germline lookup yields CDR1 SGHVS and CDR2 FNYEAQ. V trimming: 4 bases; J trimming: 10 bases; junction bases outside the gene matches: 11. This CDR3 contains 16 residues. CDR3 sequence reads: CASSSKMTSGSQEQFF. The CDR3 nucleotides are TGTGCCAGCAGCTCGAAGATGACTAGCGGGAGTCAAGAGCAGTTCTTC. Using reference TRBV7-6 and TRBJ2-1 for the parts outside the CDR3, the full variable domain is GAGVSQSPRYKVTKRGQDVALRCDPISGHVSLYWYRQALGQGPEFLTYFNYEAQQDKSGLPNDRFSAERPEGSISTLTIQRTEQRDSAMYRCASSSKMTSGSQEQFFGPGTRLTVL.

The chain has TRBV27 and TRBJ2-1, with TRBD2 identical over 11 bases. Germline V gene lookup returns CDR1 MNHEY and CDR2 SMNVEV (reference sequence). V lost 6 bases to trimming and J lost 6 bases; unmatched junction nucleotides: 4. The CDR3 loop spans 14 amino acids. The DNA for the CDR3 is TGTGCCAGCAGGGGACTAGCGGACTCCAATGAGCAGTTCTTC. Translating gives CASRGLADSNEQFF.

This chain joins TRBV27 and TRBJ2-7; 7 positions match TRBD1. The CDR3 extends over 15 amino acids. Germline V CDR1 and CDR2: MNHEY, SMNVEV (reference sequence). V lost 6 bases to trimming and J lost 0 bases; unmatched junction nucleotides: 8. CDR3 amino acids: CASSRLGQLSYEQYF. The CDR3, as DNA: TGTGCCAGCAGCCGCTTGGGACAGCTCTCCTACGAGCAGTACTTC.

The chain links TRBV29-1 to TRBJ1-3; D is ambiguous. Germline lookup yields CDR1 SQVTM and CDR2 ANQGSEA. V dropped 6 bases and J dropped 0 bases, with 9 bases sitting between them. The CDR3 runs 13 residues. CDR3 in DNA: TGCAGCGTGCAGGTAGACTCTGGAAACACCATATATTTT. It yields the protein CSVQVDSGNTIYF.

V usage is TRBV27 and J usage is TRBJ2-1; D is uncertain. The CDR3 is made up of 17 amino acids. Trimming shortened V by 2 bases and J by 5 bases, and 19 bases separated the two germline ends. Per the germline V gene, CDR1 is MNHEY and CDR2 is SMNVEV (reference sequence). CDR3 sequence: CASSLGGMNWGNNEQFF. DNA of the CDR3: TGTGCCAGCAGTTTAGGTGGCATGAACTGGGGAAACAATGAGCAGTTCTTC.

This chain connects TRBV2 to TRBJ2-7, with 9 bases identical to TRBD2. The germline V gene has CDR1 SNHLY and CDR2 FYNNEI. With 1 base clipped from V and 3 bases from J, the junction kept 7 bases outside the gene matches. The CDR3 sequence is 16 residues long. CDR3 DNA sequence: TGTGCCAGCAGTGAAGAAGGTACTAGCGGGTACTACGAGCAGTACTTC. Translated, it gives CASSEEGTSGYYEQYF. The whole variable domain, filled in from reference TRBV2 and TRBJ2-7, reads EPEVTQTPSHQVTQMGQEVILRCVPISNHLYFYWYRQILGQKVEFLVSFYNNEISEKSEIFDDQFSVERPDGSNFTLKIRSTKLEDSAMYFCASSEEGTSGYYEQYFGPGTRLTVT.

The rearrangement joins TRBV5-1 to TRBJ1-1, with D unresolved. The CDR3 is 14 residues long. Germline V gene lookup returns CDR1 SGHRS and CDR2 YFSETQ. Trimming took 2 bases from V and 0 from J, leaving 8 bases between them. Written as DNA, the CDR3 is TGCGCCAGCAGCTTAGAGACTTTGAACACTGAAGCTTTCTTT. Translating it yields CASSLETLNTEAFF.

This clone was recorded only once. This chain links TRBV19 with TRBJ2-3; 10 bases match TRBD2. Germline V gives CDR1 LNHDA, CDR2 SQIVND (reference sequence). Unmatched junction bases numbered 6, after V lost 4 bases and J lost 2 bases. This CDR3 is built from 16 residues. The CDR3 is CASSSKRGGSTDTQYF. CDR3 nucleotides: TGTGCCAGTAGTAGTAAGCGGGGGGGGTCCACAGATACGCAGTATTTT.

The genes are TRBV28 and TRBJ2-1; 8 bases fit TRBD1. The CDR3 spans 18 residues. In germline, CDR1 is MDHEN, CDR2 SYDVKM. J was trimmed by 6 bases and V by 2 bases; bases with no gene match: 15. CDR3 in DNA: TGTGCCAGCAGTTTACCCCCAAAGACAGGGGACCGGGCCAATGAGCAGTTCTTC. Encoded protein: CASSLPPKTGDRANEQFF. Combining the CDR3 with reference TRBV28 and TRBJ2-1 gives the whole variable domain DVKVTQSSRYLVKRTGEKVFLECVQDMDHENMFWYRQDPGLGLRLIYFSYDVKMKEKGDIPEGYSVSREKKERFSLILESASTNQTSMYLCASSLPPKTGDRANEQFFGPGTRLTVL.

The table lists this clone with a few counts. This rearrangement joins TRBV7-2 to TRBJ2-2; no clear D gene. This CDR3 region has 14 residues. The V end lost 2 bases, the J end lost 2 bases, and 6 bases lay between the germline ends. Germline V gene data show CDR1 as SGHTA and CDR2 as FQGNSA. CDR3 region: CASSLSGNTGELFF. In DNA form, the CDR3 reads TGTGCCAGCAGCTTATCTGGAAACACCGGGGAGCTGTTTTTT.